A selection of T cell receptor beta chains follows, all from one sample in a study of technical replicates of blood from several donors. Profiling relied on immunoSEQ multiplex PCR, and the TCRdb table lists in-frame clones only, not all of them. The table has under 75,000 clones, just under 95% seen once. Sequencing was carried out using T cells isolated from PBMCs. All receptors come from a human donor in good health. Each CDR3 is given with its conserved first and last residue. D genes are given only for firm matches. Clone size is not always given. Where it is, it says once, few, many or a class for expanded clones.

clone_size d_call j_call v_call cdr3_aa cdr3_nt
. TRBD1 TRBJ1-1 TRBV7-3 CASTQGANTEAFF TGTGCCAGCACGCAGGGGGCGAACACTGAAGCTTTCTTT
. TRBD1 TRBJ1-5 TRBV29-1 CSVGTANQPQHF TGCAGCGTGGGGACAGCCAATCAGCCCCAGCATTTT
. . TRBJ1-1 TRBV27 CASSNIIGGKYTEAFF TGTGCCAGCAGTAATATAATTGGGGGGAAATACACTGAAGCTTTCTTT
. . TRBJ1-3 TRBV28 CASSPPDNSGNTIYF TGTGCCAGCAGTCCGCCAGACAACTCTGGAAACACCATATATTTT
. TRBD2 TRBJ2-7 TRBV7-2 CASSWTSGSYEQYF TGTGCCAGCAGCTGGACTAGCGGCTCCTACGAGCAGTACTTC
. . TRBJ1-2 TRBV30 CAWSVTTLYGYTF TGTGCCTGGAGTGTAACGACTCTATATGGCTACACCTTC
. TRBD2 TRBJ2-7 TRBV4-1 CASSHPSGSGSYEQYF TGCGCCAGCAGCCACCCTAGCGGGAGTGGGTCCTACGAGCAGTACTTC
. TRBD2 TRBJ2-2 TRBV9 CASSVGGGRGTGELFF TGTGCCAGCAGCGTAGGAGGCGGGAGGGGCACCGGGGAGCTGTTTTTT
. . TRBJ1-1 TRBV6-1 CASSDTDWGWNTEAFF TGTGCCAGCAGTGATACAGATTGGGGCTGGAACACTGAAGCTTTCTTT
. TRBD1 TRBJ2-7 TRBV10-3 CAISESTGTGEEQYF TGTGCCATCAGTGAGTCGACTGGGACAGGGGAAGAGCAGTACTTC
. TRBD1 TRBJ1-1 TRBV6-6 CASSFGTAGEAFF TGTGCCAGCAGTTTCGGGACAGCGGGTGAAGCTTTCTTT
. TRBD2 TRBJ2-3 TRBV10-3 CAISETGLAGDRDTQYF TGTGCCATCAGTGAGACCGGACTAGCGGGAGATCGAGATACGCAGTATTTT
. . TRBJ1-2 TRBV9 CASDTGNYGYTF TGTGCCAGCGACACAGGGAACTATGGCTACACCTTC
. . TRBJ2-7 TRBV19 CASSMGGDISYEQYF TGTGCCAGTAGTATGGGAGGGGACATCTCCTACGAGCAGTACTTC
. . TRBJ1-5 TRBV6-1 CASSPSEFNQPQHF TGTGCCAGCAGCCCCAGCGAATTCAATCAGCCCCAGCATTTT
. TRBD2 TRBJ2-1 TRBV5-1 CASSFSPTSEKEQFF TGCGCCAGCAGCTTCTCCCCGACTAGCGAGAAGGAGCAGTTCTTC
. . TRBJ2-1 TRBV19 CASSWPREGKRAYNEQFF TGTGCCAGTAGTTGGCCCCGAGAGGGTAAACGGGCCTACAATGAGCAGTTCTTC
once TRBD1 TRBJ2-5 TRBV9 CASSASQGLGETQYF TGTGCCAGCAGCGCATCACAGGGGCTAGGAGAGACCCAGTACTTC
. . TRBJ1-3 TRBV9 CASSSDGNSGNTIYF TGTGCCAGCAGCTCGGACGGGAACTCTGGAAACACCATATATTTT
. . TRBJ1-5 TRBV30 CAWSVLVQGNQPQHF TGTGCCTGGAGTGTCTTGGTACAGGGTAATCAGCCCCAGCATTTT
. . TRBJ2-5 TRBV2 CASANFRVETQYF TGTGCCAGCGCCAATTTCAGGGTTGAGACCCAGTACTTC
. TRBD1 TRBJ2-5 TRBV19 CASSRGQETQYF TGTGCCAGTAGCAGGGGGCAAGAGACCCAGTACTTC
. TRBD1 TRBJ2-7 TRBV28 CASSLDRGYEQYF TGTGCCAGCAGTTTGGACAGGGGTTACGAGCAGTACTTC
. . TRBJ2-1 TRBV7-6 CASSLAGVLNNEQFF TGTGCCAGCAGCTTAGCAGGAGTGTTGAACAATGAGCAGTTCTTC
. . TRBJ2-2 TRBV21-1 CASKWRITGELFF TGTGCCAGCAAGTGGAGGATTACCGGGGAGCTGTTTTTT
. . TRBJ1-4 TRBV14 CASSQGSLNEKLFF TGTGCCAGCAGCCAAGGAAGCTTAAATGAAAAACTGTTTTTT
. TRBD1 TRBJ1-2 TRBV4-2 CASSPSKGGNYGYTF TGTGCCAGCAGCCCATCGAAAGGGGGCAACTATGGCTACACCTTC
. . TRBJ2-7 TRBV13 CASSEGLHYEQYF TGTGCCAGCAGCGAGGGACTCCACTACGAGCAGTACTTC
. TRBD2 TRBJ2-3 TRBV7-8 CASSLEAGGFPDTQYF TGTGCCAGCAGCTTAGAAGCGGGAGGGTTCCCAGATACGCAGTATTTT
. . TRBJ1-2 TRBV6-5 CASQAGGFLDYGYTF TGTGCCAGCCAGGCCGGGGGGTTCCTGGATTATGGCTACACCTTC
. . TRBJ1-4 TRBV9 CASSVEQGRNEKLFF TGTGCCAGCAGCGTAGAACAGGGCCGTAATGAAAAACTGTTTTTT
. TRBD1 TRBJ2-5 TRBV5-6 CASSLGDSVETQYF TGTGCCAGCAGCTTGGGGGACAGTGTTGAGACCCAGTACTTC
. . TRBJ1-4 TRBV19 CASSRTDFNEKLFF TGTGCCAGTAGTCGGACGGACTTTAATGAAAAACTGTTTTTT
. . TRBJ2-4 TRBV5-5 CASSPEGDANIQYF TGTGCCAGCAGCCCTGAGGGGGATGCAAACATTCAGTACTTC
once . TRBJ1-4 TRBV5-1 CASSSQGQTAEKLFF TGCGCCAGCAGCTCACAGGGTCAAACGGCTGAAAAACTGTTTTTT
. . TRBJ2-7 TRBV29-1 CSVDGQSPYEQYF TGCAGCGTTGATGGGCAGTCACCCTACGAGCAGTACTTC
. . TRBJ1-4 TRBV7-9 CASRPSGKPYGEKLFF TGTGCCAGCAGACCCTCAGGGAAGCCATATGGTGAAAAACTGTTTTTT
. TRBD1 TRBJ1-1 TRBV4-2 CASSPEVQGAGSEAFF TGTGCCAGCAGCCCAGAGGTCCAGGGGGCCGGGTCTGAAGCTTTCTTT
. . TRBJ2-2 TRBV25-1 CASSVSNTGELFF TGTGCCAGCAGTGTTTCTAACACCGGGGAGCTGTTTTTT
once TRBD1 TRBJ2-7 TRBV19 CASSIDWTGGEQYF TGTGCCAGTAGTATAGATTGGACAGGGGGCGAGCAGTACTTC
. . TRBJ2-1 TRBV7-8 CASSLTKVAGAIGLTEQFF TGTGCCAGCAGCTTAACGAAGGTGGCAGGGGCAATCGGTCTCACTGAGCAGTTCTTC